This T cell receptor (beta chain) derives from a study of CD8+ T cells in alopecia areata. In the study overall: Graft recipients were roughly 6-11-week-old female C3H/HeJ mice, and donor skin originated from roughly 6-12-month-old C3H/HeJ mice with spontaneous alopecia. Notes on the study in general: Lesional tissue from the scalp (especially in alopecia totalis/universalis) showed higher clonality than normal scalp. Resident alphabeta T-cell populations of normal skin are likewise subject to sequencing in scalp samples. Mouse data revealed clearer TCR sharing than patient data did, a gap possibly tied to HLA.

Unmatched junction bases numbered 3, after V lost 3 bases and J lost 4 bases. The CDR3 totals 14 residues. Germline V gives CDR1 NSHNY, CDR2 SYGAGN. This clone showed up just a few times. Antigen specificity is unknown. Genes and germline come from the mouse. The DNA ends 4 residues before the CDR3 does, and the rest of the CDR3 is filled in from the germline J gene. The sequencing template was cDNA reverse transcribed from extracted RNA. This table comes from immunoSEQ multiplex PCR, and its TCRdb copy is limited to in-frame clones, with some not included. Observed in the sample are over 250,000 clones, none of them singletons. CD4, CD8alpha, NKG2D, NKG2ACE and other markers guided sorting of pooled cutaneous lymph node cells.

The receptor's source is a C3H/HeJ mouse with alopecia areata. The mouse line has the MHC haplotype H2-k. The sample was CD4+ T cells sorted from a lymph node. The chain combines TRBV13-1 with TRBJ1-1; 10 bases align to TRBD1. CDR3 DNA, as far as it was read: TGTGCCAGCAGTGGGGGACAGGGGTTCACA. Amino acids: CASSGGQGFT. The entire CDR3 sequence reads CASSGGQGFTEVFF.